These 3 T cell receptor beta chains were all obtained from the same sample, sequenced in a study of T cells in Graves' hyperthyroidism and ophthalmopathy. The TCR beta CDR3 regions underwent amplification using RNA transcripts as the source. In the first-round RT-PCR of the TCR CDR3, the HTBI primer set was used. Each CDR3 protein is one row after TCRdb ran MiXCR on the multiplex PCR reads. The sample consists of hundreds of thousands of distinct CDR3 sequences, over 35% of them appearing once. Sequenced material: blood. Every receptor here comes from a man between 18 and 29 years old with Graves' hyperthyroidism.

In regard to this clonotype: At one end, the junction sequence differs from germline, possibly due to a read error. The chain combines TRBV10-3 with TRBJ1-5, with 8 bases lining up with TRBD1. This CDR3 contains 14 residues. CDR1 and CDR2 from the germline V gene are ENHRY and SYGVKD. The CDR3 spells CASSEGTGAQPQHF. The CDR3, as DNA: TGTGCCAGCAGTGAAGGGACAGGAGCTCAGCCCCAGCATTTT.

The sample holds many counts of this clonotype. The CDR3 sequence is CASSSGSVGTQYF. CDR3 DNA: TGTGCCAGCAGTTCGGGGTCGGTGGGGACCCAGTACTTC. This chain uses TRBV12-3 or TRBV12-4 with TRBJ2-5, with TRBD2 as a possible D gene (5 bases). V lost 4 bases, J lost 7 bases, and 13 bases lay in between. The CDR3 sequence is 13 residues long.

The V gene is TRBV7-9, the J gene TRBJ2-2; tentatively, D is TRBD2 (6 bases). The CDR3 is 12 residues long. In germline, CDR1 is SEHNR, CDR2 FQNEAQ (reference sequence). CDR3 bases: TGTACTAGCAGCGACGGGACCGGGGAGCTGTTTTTT. The encoded protein is CTSSDGTGELFF.